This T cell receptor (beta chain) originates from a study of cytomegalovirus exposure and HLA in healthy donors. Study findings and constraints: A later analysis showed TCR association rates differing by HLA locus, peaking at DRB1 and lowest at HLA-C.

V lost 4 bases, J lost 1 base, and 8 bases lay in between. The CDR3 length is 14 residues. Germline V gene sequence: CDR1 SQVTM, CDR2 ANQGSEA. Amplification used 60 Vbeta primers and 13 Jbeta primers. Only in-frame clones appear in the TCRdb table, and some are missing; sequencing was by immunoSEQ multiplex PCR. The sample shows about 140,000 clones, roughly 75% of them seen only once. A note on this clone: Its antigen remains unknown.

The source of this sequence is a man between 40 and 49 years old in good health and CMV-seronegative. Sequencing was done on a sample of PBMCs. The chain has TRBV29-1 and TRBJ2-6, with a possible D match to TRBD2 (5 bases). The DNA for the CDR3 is TGCAGCGTTGGTAGCGTGTCTGGGGCCAACGTCCTGACTTTC. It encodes CSVGSVSGANVLTF.